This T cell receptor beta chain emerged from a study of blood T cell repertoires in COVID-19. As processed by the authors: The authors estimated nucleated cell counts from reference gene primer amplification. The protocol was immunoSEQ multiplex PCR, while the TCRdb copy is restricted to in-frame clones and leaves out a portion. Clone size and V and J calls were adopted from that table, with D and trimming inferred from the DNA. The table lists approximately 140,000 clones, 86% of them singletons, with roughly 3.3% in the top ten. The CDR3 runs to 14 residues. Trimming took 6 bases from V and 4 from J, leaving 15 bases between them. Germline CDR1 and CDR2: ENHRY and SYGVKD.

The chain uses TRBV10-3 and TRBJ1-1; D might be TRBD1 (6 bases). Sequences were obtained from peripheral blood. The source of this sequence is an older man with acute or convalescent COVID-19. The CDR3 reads CAIRAPGGATEAFF. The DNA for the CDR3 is TGTGCCATCAGAGCACCGGGGGGCGCCACTGAAGCTTTCTTT.